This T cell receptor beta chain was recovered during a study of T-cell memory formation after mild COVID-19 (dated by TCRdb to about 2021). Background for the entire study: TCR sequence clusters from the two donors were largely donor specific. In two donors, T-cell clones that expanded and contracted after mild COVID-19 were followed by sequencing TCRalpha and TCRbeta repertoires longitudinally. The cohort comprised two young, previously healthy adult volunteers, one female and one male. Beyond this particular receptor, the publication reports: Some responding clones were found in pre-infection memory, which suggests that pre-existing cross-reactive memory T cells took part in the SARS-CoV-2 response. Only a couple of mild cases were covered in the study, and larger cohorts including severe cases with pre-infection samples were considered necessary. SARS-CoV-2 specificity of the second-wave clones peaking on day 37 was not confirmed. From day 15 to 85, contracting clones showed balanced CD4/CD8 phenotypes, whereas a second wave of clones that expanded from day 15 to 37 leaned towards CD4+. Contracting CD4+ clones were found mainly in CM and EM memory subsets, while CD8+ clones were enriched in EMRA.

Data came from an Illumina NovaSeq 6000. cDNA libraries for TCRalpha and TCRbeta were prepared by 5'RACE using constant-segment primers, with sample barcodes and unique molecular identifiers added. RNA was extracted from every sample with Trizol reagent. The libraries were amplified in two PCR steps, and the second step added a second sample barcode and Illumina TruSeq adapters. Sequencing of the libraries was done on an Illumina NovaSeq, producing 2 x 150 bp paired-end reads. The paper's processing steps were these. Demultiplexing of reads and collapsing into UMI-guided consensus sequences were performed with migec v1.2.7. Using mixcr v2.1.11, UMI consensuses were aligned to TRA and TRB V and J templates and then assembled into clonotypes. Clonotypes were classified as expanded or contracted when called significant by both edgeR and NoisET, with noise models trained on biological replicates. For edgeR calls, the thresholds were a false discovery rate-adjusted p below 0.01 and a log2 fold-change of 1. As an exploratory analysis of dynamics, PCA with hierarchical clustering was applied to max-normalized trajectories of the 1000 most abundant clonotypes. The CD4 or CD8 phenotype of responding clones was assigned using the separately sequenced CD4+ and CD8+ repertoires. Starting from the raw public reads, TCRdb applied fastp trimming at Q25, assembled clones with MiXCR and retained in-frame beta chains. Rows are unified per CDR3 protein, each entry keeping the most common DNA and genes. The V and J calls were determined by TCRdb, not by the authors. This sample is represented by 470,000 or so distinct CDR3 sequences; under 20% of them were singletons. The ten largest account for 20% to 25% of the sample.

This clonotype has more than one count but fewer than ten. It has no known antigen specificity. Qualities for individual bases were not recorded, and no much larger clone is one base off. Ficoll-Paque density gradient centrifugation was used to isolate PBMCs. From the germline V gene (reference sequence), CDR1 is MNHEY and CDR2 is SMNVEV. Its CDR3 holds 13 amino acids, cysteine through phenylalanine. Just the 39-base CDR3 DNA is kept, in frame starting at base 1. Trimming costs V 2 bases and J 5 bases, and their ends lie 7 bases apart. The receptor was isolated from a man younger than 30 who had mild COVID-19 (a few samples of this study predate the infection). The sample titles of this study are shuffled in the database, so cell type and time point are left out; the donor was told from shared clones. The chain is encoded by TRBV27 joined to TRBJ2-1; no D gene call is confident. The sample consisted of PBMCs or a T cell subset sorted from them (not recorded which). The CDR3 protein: CASSLAGNNEQFF. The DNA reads TGTGCCAGCAGTTTAGCCGGCAACAATGAGCAGTTCTTC.